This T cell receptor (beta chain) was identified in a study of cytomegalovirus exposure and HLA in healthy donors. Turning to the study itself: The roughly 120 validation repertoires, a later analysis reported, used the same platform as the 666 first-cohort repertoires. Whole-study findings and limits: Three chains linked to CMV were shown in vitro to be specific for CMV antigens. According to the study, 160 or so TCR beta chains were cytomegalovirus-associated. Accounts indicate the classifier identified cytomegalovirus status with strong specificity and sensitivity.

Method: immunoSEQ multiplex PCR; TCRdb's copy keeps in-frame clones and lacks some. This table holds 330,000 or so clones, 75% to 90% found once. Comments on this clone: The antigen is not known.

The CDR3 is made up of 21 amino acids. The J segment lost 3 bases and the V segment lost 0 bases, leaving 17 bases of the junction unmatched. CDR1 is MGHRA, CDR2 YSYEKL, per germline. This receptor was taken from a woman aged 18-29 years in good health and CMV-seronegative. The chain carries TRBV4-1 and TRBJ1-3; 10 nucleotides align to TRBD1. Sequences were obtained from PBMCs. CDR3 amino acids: CASSQDRRGQGVRLNGNTIYF. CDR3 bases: TGCGCCAGCAGCCAAGATCGCCGCGGACAGGGGGTCCGTTTGAATGGAAACACCATATATTTT.